This entry concerns a single T cell receptor (beta chain). The length of the CDR3 is 20 residues. J gave up 0 bases and V 5 bases, and 19 bases lay outside the gene matches. The germline gives CDR1 MNHEY, CDR2 SVGEGT. The sample belongs to a study of blood T cell repertoires in COVID-19. Generated by immunoSEQ multiplex PCR, the TCRdb table keeps only in-frame clones and is missing some. Here the sample spans 53,000 or so clones, less than 80% being singletons. The sequence was obtained from a man between 60 and 70 years old with acute or convalescent COVID-19. Sequences were obtained from peripheral blood. The chain combines TRBV6-2 or TRBV6-3 with TRBJ1-5, with 7 bases aligning to TRBD1. The CDR3 coding sequence is TGTGCCAGCAGTCAGAGAGATTGGAGGACAGGCGATTATAGCAATCAGCCCCAGCATTTT. Its translation: CASSQRDWRTGDYSNQPQHF.